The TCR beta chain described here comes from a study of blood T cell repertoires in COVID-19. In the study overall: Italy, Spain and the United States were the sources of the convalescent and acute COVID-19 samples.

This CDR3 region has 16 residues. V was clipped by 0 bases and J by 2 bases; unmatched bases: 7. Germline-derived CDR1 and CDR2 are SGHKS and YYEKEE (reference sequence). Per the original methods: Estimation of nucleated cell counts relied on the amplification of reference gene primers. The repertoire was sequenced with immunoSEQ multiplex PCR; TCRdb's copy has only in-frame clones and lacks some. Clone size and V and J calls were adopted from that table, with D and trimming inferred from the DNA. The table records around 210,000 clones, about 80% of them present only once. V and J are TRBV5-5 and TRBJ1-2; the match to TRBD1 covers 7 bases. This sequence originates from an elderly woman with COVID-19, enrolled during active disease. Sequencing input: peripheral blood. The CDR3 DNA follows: TGTGCCAGCAGCTTGGGGACAGGCCAAAGAAACTATGGCTACACCTTC. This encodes CASSLGTGQRNYGYTF.